This TCR beta chain originates from a study of T-cell reconstitution after alpha-beta-depleted transplantation in children. Study results and limitations: Several hundred expanded graft clones reportedly gave rise to the alpha-beta T cells present about two months after transplant. Some patients' high day-60 TCRbeta diversity was traced to surviving recipient T cells and thymic progenitors. At the one-year point after transplant, T-cell counts and TCRbeta diversity were found to come mostly from T cells that had been newly produced.

On this clonotype: The target antigen is unknown.

Researchers prepared the TCRbeta library using unique molecular identifiers, the study reports. Via MiXCR, TCRdb re-called the PCR reads, giving one row per CDR3 protein. The data show about 340,000 distinct CDR3 sequences, about 17% seen once. This sequence originates from a male patient aged 2-10 years who had a stem cell transplant for acute lymphoblastic leukemia, so the T cells may come from the graft donor. Sequencing was performed on PBMCs, mostly from graft donor cells, taken 360 days after TCRalphabeta/CD19-depleted stem cell transplant.

As DNA, the CDR3 is TGTGCCAGCAGCTCCACTAGTGTTGTGAATGAGCAGTTCTTC. It codes for CASSSTSVVNEQFF. The gene calls are TRBV9 and TRBJ2-1; D possibly corresponds to TRBD2 (5 bases). Germline values: CDR1 SGDLS, CDR2 YYNGEE. This CDR3 has 14 amino acids. Trimming left V 4 bases short and J 7 bases short, with 15 bases between.